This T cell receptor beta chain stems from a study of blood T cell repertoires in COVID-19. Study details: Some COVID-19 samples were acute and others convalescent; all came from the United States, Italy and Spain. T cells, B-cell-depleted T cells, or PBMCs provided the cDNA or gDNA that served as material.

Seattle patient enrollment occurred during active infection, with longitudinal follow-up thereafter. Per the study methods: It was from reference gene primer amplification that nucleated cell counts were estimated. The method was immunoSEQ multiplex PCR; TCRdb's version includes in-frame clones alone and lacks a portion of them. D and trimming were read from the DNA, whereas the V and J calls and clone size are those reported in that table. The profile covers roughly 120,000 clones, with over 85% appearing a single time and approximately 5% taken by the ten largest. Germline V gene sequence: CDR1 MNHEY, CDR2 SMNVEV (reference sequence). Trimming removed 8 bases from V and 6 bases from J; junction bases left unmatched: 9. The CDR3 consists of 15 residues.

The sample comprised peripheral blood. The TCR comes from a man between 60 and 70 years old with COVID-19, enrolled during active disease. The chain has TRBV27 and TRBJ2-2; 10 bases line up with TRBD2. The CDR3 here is CASLGGSGRSGELFF. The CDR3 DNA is TGTGCCAGCCTAGGGGGTAGCGGGAGGTCCGGGGAGCTGTTTTTT.